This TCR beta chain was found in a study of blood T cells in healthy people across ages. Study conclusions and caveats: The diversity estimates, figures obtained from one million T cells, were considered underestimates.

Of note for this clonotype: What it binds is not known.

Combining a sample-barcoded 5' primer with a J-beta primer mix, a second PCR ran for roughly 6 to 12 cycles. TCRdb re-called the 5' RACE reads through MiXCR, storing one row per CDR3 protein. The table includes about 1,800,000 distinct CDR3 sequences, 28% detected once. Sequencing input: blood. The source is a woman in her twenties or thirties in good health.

CDR3 in DNA: TGTGCCAGCAGTTCCTGGACTAGCGGAGTCTACGAGCAGTACTTC. It codes for CASSSWTSGVYEQYF. The chain carries TRBV12-3 or TRBV12-4 and TRBJ2-7; 10 nucleotides agree with TRBD2. There are 15 residues in the CDR3. With 4 bases clipped from V and 3 bases from J, the junction kept 6 bases outside the gene matches.